This TCR beta chain was recovered during a study of vaccination and CD4 T cells after COVID-19. The treatment was: approximately nine-day PBMC culture with coronavirus spike peptide pools or control peptides (ViraFEST assay). The authors cultured 2 million or so PBMCs per well with about 10 IU/ml IL-2 and 7.5 to 10 ug/ml peptide pools. In germline, CDR1 is MNHEY, CDR2 SVGEGT. The CDR3 is 12 residues long. As concerns this clonotype: The target antigen is unknown. One junction end does not reproduce the germline sequence, and a read error may be involved.

The Oncomine TCR Beta short-read assay was what sequenced the DNA obtained from cultured CD4+ T cells. Each CDR3 protein gets one entry after TCRdb re-called the PCR reads with MiXCR. Among roughly 12,000 distinct CDR3 sequences listed, roughly 77% were seen once. The sequence was obtained from a human donor who had recovered from COVID-19. Sequencing was carried out using CD4+ T cells from blood, cultured in vitro. V gene TRBV6-2 or TRBV6-3 combines with J gene TRBJ2-3; unclear D gene. The CDR3 coding sequence is TGTGCCAGCAGTCGAGCCCCCGTGTTCCGGGATTTT. Amino acid sequence: CASSRAPVFRDF.